Listed here are 18 T cell receptor beta chains from one sample, sequenced in a study of cytomegalovirus exposure and HLA in healthy donors. Researchers ran the PCR with 60 Vbeta and 13 Jbeta primers. Libraries were prepared by immunoSEQ multiplex PCR; TCRdb keeps only in-frame clonotypes and omits some of them. The sample yields under 150,000 clones, roughly 89% seen once. Sequencing was done on a sample of PBMCs. These receptors originate from a woman in her twenties or thirties in good health and CMV-seronegative.

A note on this clone: This specimen includes other DNA sequences encoding the same CDR3. This chain links TRBV1 with TRBJ2-7; the table's D call of TRBD2 was not tested on the DNA. TRBV1 is reported as a pseudogene. The CDR3 spans 16 residues. This chain's CDR3 is CTSSQGGGTAPYEQYF. DNA for the CDR3: TGCACCAGCAGCCAAGGGGGGGGGACTGCGCCCTACGAGCAGTACTTC.

The chain carries TRBV10-3 and TRBJ2-1; tentative D call: TRBD2 (5 bases). Per germline, CDR1 ENHRY and CDR2 SYGVKD. Deletions cut 5 bases from V and 9 bases from J, with 14 bases between. This CDR3 comprises 13 residues. The CDR3 sequence: CAISHLLEGEQFF. The CDR3 DNA reads TGTGCCATCAGTCACCTTCTAGAGGGTGAGCAGTTCTTC.

This chain joins TRBV6-4 and TRBJ2-1; 10 bases agree with TRBD2. V lost 3 bases, J lost 8 bases, and 7 bases stayed unmatched. This CDR3 is 15 amino acids long. The V gene's germline CDR1 is MRHNA and CDR2 SNTAGT. This chain's CDR3 is CASSEAGGPLDEQFF. Here the CDR3 DNA reads TGTGCCAGCAGTGAAGCGGGGGGGCCTTTGGATGAGCAGTTCTTC.

The table lists this clone with a few counts. Different DNA sequences within this sample yield the same CDR3. This chain joins TRBV4-1 and TRBJ1-1, with a tentative D call TRBD1 (6 bases). CDR3 size: 15 residues. The V end was cut by 6 bases, the J end by 2 bases, with 16 bases between. Germline V lookup: CDR1 MGHRA, CDR2 YSYEKL. CDR3 sequence (DNA): TGCGCCAGCAGTTACAGGCAGGGGAAAAACACTGAAGCTTTCTTT. It translates to CASSYRQGKNTEAFF.

CDR3 sequence (DNA): TGCGCCAGCAGCCGGACTCCCCCGGGCACACAAGAGACCCAGTACTTC. Translation gives CASSRTPPGTQETQYF. The rearrangement links TRBV4-1 to TRBJ2-5, with D maybe TRBD2 (5 bases). V gave up 4 bases and J gave up 2 bases, with 17 bases separating them. Per germline, CDR1 MGHRA and CDR2 YSYEKL. The CDR3 extends over 16 amino acids.

The V and J genes are TRBV28 and TRBJ2-6, with 8 bases fitting TRBD2. The CDR3 is 23 residues long. J lost 1 base, V lost 3 bases, and 23 bases had no gene match. In germline, CDR1 is MDHEN, CDR2 SYDVKM. This CDR3 reads CASSFGWPYGTQAGGSGANVLTF. The DNA for the CDR3 is TGTGCCAGCAGTTTTGGTTGGCCGTACGGGACCCAGGCGGGGGGTTCTGGGGCCAACGTCCTGACTTTC.

The gene calls are TRBV4-1 and TRBJ1-3; D may be TRBD1 (6 bases). This CDR3 comprises 19 residues. Germline V gives CDR1 MGHRA, CDR2 YSYEKL. Trimming shortened V by 4 bases and J by 1 base, and 23 bases separated the two germline ends. The CDR3 DNA reads TGCGCCAGCAGCCCCCAGAGGTTCCAGGGGCGCGCGTCTGGAAACACCATATATTTT. This codes for CASSPQRFQGRASGNTIYF.

The chain joins TRBV6-1 to TRBJ1-2; a possible D gene is TRBD1 (6 bases). The V gene's germline CDR1 is MNHNS and CDR2 SASEGT. V gave up 3 bases and J gave up 4 bases, with 15 bases separating them. This CDR3 is built from 15 residues. The DNA for the CDR3 is TGTGCCAGCAGTGACGTTGGGGGCGGTGGCTATGGCTACACCTTC. Residues: CASSDVGGGGYGYTF.

The chain combines TRBV7-2 with TRBJ2-5; D gene ambiguous. Trimming removed 3 bases at V and 2 bases at J, with 10 bases between. Germline V gene lookup returns CDR1 SGHTA and CDR2 FQGNSA. The CDR3 consists of 14 residues. The chain's CDR3 is CASSFQTAQETQYF. DNA of the CDR3: TGTGCCAGCAGCTTCCAAACAGCACAAGAGACCCAGTACTTC.

The rearrangement links TRBV4-3 to TRBJ1-2; 8 positions agree with TRBD1. The junction had 4 bases not matched to a gene; V was cut back by 4 bases and J by 0 bases. The germline CDR1 and CDR2 sequences are LGHNA and YSLEER. The CDR3 is 15 amino acids. CDR3 DNA: TGCGCCAGCAGCCCCGACAGGGGATCTAACTATGGCTACACCTTC. Translated: CASSPDRGSNYGYTF.

In its sample, this clone was seen a few times. The rearrangement joins TRBV7-6 to TRBJ2-2; possible D gene TRBD1, 7 bases. V lost 8 bases, J lost 1 base, and 14 bases lay in between. Germline lookup yields CDR1 SGHVS and CDR2 FNYEAQ. This CDR3 is 15 amino acids long. CDR3 residues: CASGRTGLNTGELFF. CDR3 DNA: TGTGCCAGCGGGAGGACAGGATTGAACACCGGGGAGCTGTTTTTT.

CDR3: CASSGTSRGWEQYF. CDR3 DNA sequence: TGTGCCAGCAGCGGGACATCTAGGGGTTGGGAGCAGTACTTC. The chain combines TRBV7-8 with TRBJ2-7; a possible D gene is TRBD1 (6 bases). The CDR3 totals 14 residues. Germline V gene lookup returns CDR1 SGHVS and CDR2 FQNEAQ. The germline V and J ends were trimmed by 5 bases and 7 bases, with 18 bases remaining between them.

The rearrangement joins TRBV5-1 to TRBJ2-2; D not resolved. Germline values: CDR1 SGHRS, CDR2 YFSETQ. The length of the CDR3 is 11 residues. The V end was cut by 6 bases, the J end by 6 bases, with 6 bases between. CDR3 nucleotides: TGCGCCAGCACCGTAGCCGGGGAGCTGTTTTTT. Its translation: CASTVAGELFF.

The J gene is TRBJ1-1, the V gene TRBV28; 8 nucleotides align to TRBD1. The CDR3 covers 14 residues. Germline CDR1 and CDR2: MDHEN and SYDVKM. V dropped 5 bases and J dropped 6; count of bases not matched to a gene: 8. The CDR3 here is CASSTGQGWAEAFF. The DNA for the CDR3 is TGTGCCAGCAGTACAGGACAGGGTTGGGCTGAAGCTTTCTTT.

The gene calls are TRBV5-4 and TRBJ1-1; 7 nucleotides line up with TRBD1. This CDR3 is 15 amino acids long. Germline-derived CDR1 and CDR2 are SGHNT and YYREEE (reference sequence). With V trimmed by 3 bases and J by 4 bases, 9 bases remained unmatched. The CDR3 region has the DNA TGTGCCAGCAGCTCTACACAGGGGTATCGCACTGAAGCTTTCTTT. Translating it yields CASSSTQGYRTEAFF.

The rearrangement links TRBV9 to TRBJ2-2, with TRBD2 matching 7 bases. The CDR3 sequence is 17 residues long. The germline V gene has CDR1 SGDLS and CDR2 YYNGEE. After removal of 4 bases from V and 1 base from J, the junction contained 10 bases not matched to a gene. CDR3 DNA: TGTGCCAGCAGCCCCTCGAGGGCGGGAGAGAACACCGGGGAGCTGTTTTTT. It codes for CASSPSRAGENTGELFF.

The V gene is TRBV30, the J gene TRBJ2-7; D gene uncertain. Germline assignment: CDR1 GTSNPN and CDR2 SVGIG (reference sequence). V was shortened by 2 bases and J by 4 bases, with 9 bases between the two germline ends. The CDR3 consists of 12 residues. The DNA for the CDR3 is TGTGCCTGGAGTCTCGACGGGTACGAGCAGTACTTC. Amino acids: CAWSLDGYEQYF.

The rearrangement links TRBV5-4 to TRBJ1-2; 12 nucleotides align to TRBD1. Germline V lookup: CDR1 SGHNT, CDR2 YYREEE (reference sequence). The length of the CDR3 is 16 residues. J lost 6 bases, V lost 1 base, and 7 bases had no gene match. The CDR3, as DNA: TGTGCCAGCAGCTTGAGGGACAGGGGGCCGCTGGATGGCTACACCTTC. It yields the protein CASSLRDRGPLDGYTF.